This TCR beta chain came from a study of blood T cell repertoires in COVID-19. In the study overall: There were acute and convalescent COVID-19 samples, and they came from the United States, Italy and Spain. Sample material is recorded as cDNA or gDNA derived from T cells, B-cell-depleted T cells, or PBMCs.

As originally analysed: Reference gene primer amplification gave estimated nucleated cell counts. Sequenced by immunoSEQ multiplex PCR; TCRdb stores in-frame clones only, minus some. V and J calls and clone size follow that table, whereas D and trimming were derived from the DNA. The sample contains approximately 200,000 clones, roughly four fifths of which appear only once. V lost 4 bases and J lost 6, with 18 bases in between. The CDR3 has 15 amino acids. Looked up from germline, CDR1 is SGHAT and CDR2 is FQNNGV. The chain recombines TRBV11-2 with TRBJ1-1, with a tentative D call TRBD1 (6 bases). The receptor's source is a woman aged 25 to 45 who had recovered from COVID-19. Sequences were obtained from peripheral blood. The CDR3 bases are TGTGCCAGCAGCTCACGGACAGCCGGGGGGCCTGAAGCTTTCTTT. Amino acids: CASSSRTAGGPEAFF.